These T cell receptor beta chains were read from a single sample in a study of CD8+CD57+ T cells in acquired aplastic anemia. MiXCR, applied by TCRdb to the reads, yields one record per CDR3 protein. Of about 160,000 distinct CDR3 sequences detected, 71% appear once; the ten largest clones hold 35% to 50%. Sequencing input: sorted CD4+, CD8+, or CD8+CD57+ T cells (not recorded which) from PBMCs. The source is a human donor with aplastic anemia. Each CDR3 is given with its conserved first and last residue. Fields, in order: clone size, D gene, V gene, J gene, CDR3 DNA, CDR3 protein. A D gene is named only where the DNA matches it firmly. Where a row states a size, it is once, few, many or the class of an expanded clone; other rows omit it.

-	-	TRBV7-6	TRBJ2-5	TGTGCCAGCAGCTTAGCGCTGGAGACCCAGTACTTC	CASSLALETQYF
few	TRBD1	TRBV29-1	TRBJ2-5	TGCAGCGGCAGGACAGGGGGCCAGGAGACCCAGTACTTC	CSGRTGGQETQYF
-	-	TRBV12-3/TRBV12-4	TRBJ2-3	TGTGCCAGCACCCTGGGACCGCAACCAACAGATACGCAGTATTTT	CASTLGPQPTDTQYF
-	-	TRBV4-1	TRBJ2-1	TGCGCCAGCAGCCTGGAACAGGAGCAGTTCTTC	CASSLEQEQFF
-	-	TRBV20-1	TRBJ2-5	TGCAGTGCTGCCCGAGAGTACCGACAAGAGACCCAGTACTTC	CSAAREYRQETQYF
-	TRBD1	TRBV25-1	TRBJ1-6	TGTGCCAGCAGTTCACAGGGGGCTGGTTCACCCCTCCACTTT	CASSSQGAGSPLHF
-	-	TRBV2	TRBJ2-2	TGTGCCAGCGGTTTTGGACTAAACACCGGGGAGCTGTTTTTT	CASGFGLNTGELFF
-	-	TRBV7-9	TRBJ1-2	TGTGCCAGCAGCTTTGCACAGTCCTATGGCTACACCTTC	CASSFAQSYGYTF
-	-	TRBV19	TRBJ1-5	TGTGCCAGTAGTGGGATCGCAGGGAGGAGCAATCAGCCCCAGCATTTT	CASSGIAGRSNQPQHF
-	-	TRBV19	TRBJ2-3	TGTGCCAGTACCCCCCGGAGAGCCTCGATGCAGTATTTT	CASTPRRASMQYF
-	TRBD1	TRBV20-1	TRBJ1-2	TGCAGTGCTAGGACAGGGGAAGGCTATGGCTACACCTTC	CSARTGEGYGYTF
-	TRBD1	TRBV24-1	TRBJ1-1	TGTGCCACCAGTGAGATGGGACAGTACAGTTTCTTT	CATSEMGQYSFF
once	TRBD1	TRBV19	TRBJ1-1	TGTGCCACGAAATGGACAGGGGATCTTCCGAACACTGAAGCTTTCTTT	CATKWTGDLPNTEAFF
-	-	TRBV5-1	TRBJ1-1	TGCGCCAGCAGCTTTGGGGGCGCGGACACTGAAGCTTTCTTT	CASSFGGADTEAFF
-	TRBD1	TRBV5-5	TRBJ1-2	TGTGCCAGCAGCCTACAACAGGGGGCGGACTATGGCTACACCTTC	CASSLQQGADYGYTF
-	TRBD2	TRBV10-3	TRBJ2-1	TGTGCCATCAGTGTCGGGACTAGGAACGACAATGAGCAGTTCTTC	CAISVGTRNDNEQFF
few	TRBD1	TRBV10-3	TRBJ2-3	TGTGCCATCAGTGATTTGAACAGGGGGCACGTGACAGATACGCAGTATTTT	CAISDLNRGHVTDTQYF
-	TRBD1	TRBV5-1	TRBJ2-5	TGCGCCAGCAGCTGGAGGTACCCAGGACAGGGGTCGGGGCAAGAGACCCAGTACTTC	CASSWRYPGQGSGQETQYF
-	-	TRBV10-2	TRBJ1-1	TGCGCCAGCAGCCCATCAGGGGACACTGAAGCTTTCTTT	CASSPSGDTEAFF
-	-	TRBV2	TRBJ1-5	TGTGCCAGCAGTGAAGCGCTCAGCAATCAGCCCCAGCATTTT	CASSEALSNQPQHF
once	-	TRBV9	TRBJ1-3	TGTGCCAGCAGCTCCCAGGCCGCCGTGGGGACTGGAAACACCATATATTTT	CASSSQAAVGTGNTIYF
-	-	TRBV7-6	TRBJ2-7	TGTGCCAGCAGCGCTGCCGGGATTGGGACCTACGAGCAGTACTTC	CASSAAGIGTYEQYF
-	-	TRBV4-1	TRBJ1-2	TGCGCCAGCAGCCCTGGACCAACTTTCTATGGCTACACCTTC	CASSPGPTFYGYTF
-	TRBD1	TRBV6-4	TRBJ1-2	TGTGCCAGCAGTGATGGGACAGGGGGCTTCTATGGCTACACCTTC	CASSDGTGGFYGYTF
-	TRBD1	TRBV9	TRBJ2-3	TGTGCCAGCAGCGTTGCGGGACAGGGGACAGATACGCAGTATTTT	CASSVAGQGTDTQYF
-	TRBD2	TRBV7-3	TRBJ2-1	TGTGCCAGCAGTAAACCGGGACTAGCGGGAGGTGAGCAGTTCTTC	CASSKPGLAGGEQFF
-	-	TRBV7-6	TRBJ1-1	TGTGCCAGCAGCTTACTGGCTGCCACTGAAGCTTTCTTT	CASSLLAATEAFF
few	TRBD2	TRBV7-9	TRBJ2-5	TGTGCCAGCAGCCCGACTGAGCGGGATACCCAGTACTTC	CASSPTERDTQYF
medium-sized	TRBD1	TRBV9	TRBJ2-5	TGTGCCAGCAGCTCGCGGACAGGTGGGCAAGAGACCCAGTACTTC	CASSSRTGGQETQYF
-	-	TRBV20-1	TRBJ2-7	TGCAGTGCGGGCCGTCTCGAGCAGTACTTC	CSAGRLEQYF
-	TRBD1	TRBV10-3	TRBJ2-2	TGTGCCATCACAGGGGGGAACACCGGGGAGCTGTTTTTT	CAITGGNTGELFF
-	-	TRBV20-1	TRBJ2-5	TGCAGTGCCGACCCTGTTAGGGGGGAGACCCAGTACTTC	CSADPVRGETQYF
-	TRBD2	TRBV29-1	TRBJ2-7	TGCAGTGCGGGACCGGGACTAGCGGGTTACGAGCAGTACTTC	CSAGPGLAGYEQYF
-	-	TRBV20-1	TRBJ2-3	TGCAGTGCTACATCATTGGGGGGATCTAGCACAGATACGCAGTATTTT	CSATSLGGSSTDTQYF
-	-	TRBV11-2	TRBJ1-6	TGTGCCAGCAGCGCCGTCCAGGGCGTCAGGCTCTCACCCCTCCACTTT	CASSAVQGVRLSPLHF
once	TRBD1	TRBV19	TRBJ1-1	TGTGCCAGTAGTATCCAGGGGGGTGTTGCTGAAGCTTTCTTT	CASSIQGGVAEAFF
-	-	TRBV29-1	TRBJ1-2	TGCAGCGTTGAAGGGGGGTTCGGGGGCCAAACTAACTATGGCTACACCTTC	CSVEGGFGGQTNYGYTF
-	TRBD2	TRBV12-3/TRBV12-4	TRBJ2-1	TGTGCCAGCAGTTTATCTGCAGCTAGCGGGGGGGCAGGGCAGTTCTTC	CASSLSAASGGAGQFF
-	-	TRBV2	TRBJ1-3	TGTGCCATCTCTACAGTCCACGCCGATACTGGAAACACCATATATTTT	CAISTVHADTGNTIYF
-	-	TRBV10-3	TRBJ2-2	TGCGCCATCAGTGGTCGGGGGGCCACCGGGGAGCTGTTTTTT	CAISGRGATGELFF
few	-	TRBV20-1	TRBJ1-4	TGCAGCCTGCGGGATTTTTCTGAAAAACTGTTTTTT	CSLRDFSEKLFF